One T cell receptor beta chain is described in this entry. These data belong to a study of early T cells in non-severe SARS-CoV-2 infection. The protocol attached unique molecular identifiers to individual cDNA molecules. One entry per CDR3 protein, called by TCRdb with MiXCR from the 5' RACE reads. The data contain 70,000 or so distinct CDR3 sequences, about 9.5% of them singletons. CDR3 length equals 16 residues. Trimming pared 0 bases from V and 3 bases from J, leaving 13 bases between. The germline CDR1 and CDR2 sequences are LGHNA and YSLEER. The receptor comes from an adult who was a healthcare worker with PCR-confirmed SARS-CoV-2 infection or an uninfected control (not recorded which). The rearrangement uses TRBV4-3 and TRBJ2-3, with D tentatively TRBD1 or TRBD2 (6 bases each). The specimen was whole blood, collected at baseline. The CDR3 loop is CASSQDVRGQTDTQYF. For the CDR3, the DNA is TGCGCCAGCAGCCAAGATGTCCGGGGGCAGACAGATACGCAGTATTTT.